The next 9 T cell receptor beta chains were all read from a single sample in a study of tumor and adjacent non-tumor tissue in lung cancer. The library came from three nested PCR rounds adapted from ARM-PCR protocols. TCRdb reanalysed the multiplex PCR reads using MiXCR and keeps one entry per CDR3 protein. The table includes 84,000 or so distinct CDR3 sequences, roughly two thirds detected once. No cell sorting was done before RNA was extracted from the tissue. Sequencing was performed on lung tumor tissue. All receptors derive from a man aged 65-85 years with non-small cell lung cancer.

Points on this clonotype: A much larger clone is a single base away; this may be a read error. The rearrangement links TRBV10-3 to TRBJ2-5; 10 bases match TRBD2. There are 16 residues in the CDR3. Germline V lookup: CDR1 ENHRY, CDR2 SYGVKD. V trimming: 3 bases; J trimming: 5 bases; junction bases outside the gene matches: 9. Here the CDR3 DNA reads TGTGCCATCAGTGAAGGAAGCGGGGGGGTCTGGGAGACCCAGTACTTC. Amino acid sequence: CAISEGSGGVWETQYF.

Details on this clonotype: The CDR3 does not end in the conserved phenylalanine or tryptophan, so this is likely a read error. V is TRBV4-2 and J is TRBJ2-2; 8 bases line up with TRBD1. The CDR3 runs to 16 residues. Germline V lookup: CDR1 LGHNA, CDR2 YNFKEQ. CDR3 nucleotides: TGTACCAGCAGCCGTACCCAGGGGGCTGAAACCGGGGAGCTGTTTTTG. This encodes CTSSRTQGAETGELFL.

V and J are TRBV11-3 and TRBJ2-4; TRBD1 is a possible D gene (5 bases). The CDR3 is made up of 16 amino acids. CDR1 and CDR2 (germline): SGHNT, YENEEA. V was cut by 3 bases and J by 5 bases, with 17 bases left in between. In nucleotides, the CDR3 is TGTGCCAGCAGCTTGAACAGGAGTAATTCTGAAAACATTCAGTACTTC. The encoded protein is CASSLNRSNSENIQYF.

This rearrangement joins TRBV6-5 to TRBJ2-7; the D gene is possibly TRBD1 (6 bases). Trimming left V 7 bases short and J 3 bases short, with 19 bases between. Germline CDR1 reads MNHEY; CDR2 reads SVGAGI. This CDR3 is 15 amino acids long. The CDR3 is CASTLRDRGIYEQYF. Written as DNA, the CDR3 is TGTGCCAGCACCCTCCGGGATAGGGGGATCTACGAGCAGTACTTC.

In the case of this clonotype: The CDR3 does not close with the conserved phenylalanine or tryptophan, likely indicating a read error. J is TRBJ1-6 and V is TRBV11-3, with D unresolved. The germline V gene encodes CDR1 SGHNT and CDR2 YENEEA. The CDR3 spans 13 residues. The CDR3 DNA reads as TGTGCCAGCAGCTTAGATACGTATTCACCTCTCCACTCC. Translated, it gives CASSLDTYSPLHS.

This clonotype appeared many times. In DNA, the CDR3 is TGTGCCAGCAGCTTAGGGAGAACTGAAAAACTGTTTTTT. Its translation: CASSLGRTEKLFF. The chain employs TRBV7-8 and TRBJ1-4; D gene unclear. Germline values: CDR1 SGHVS, CDR2 FQNEAQ. Trimming pared 1 base from V and 7 bases from J, leaving 7 bases between. CDR3 length: 13 amino acids.

Worth noting for this clonotype: Sequence at one end of the junction differs from germline and may be a read error. The V and J genes are TRBV11-3 and TRBJ2-3; 7 bases agree with TRBD1. Germline values: CDR1 SGHNT, CDR2 YENEEA. This CDR3 has 14 residues. The CDR3 bases are TGTGCCAGCAGCTCAGGGGGACGTACAGATATGCAGTATTTT. This sequence encodes CASSSGGRTDMQYF.

The chain has TRBV20-1 and TRBJ2-5, with TRBD2 identical over 7 bases. The CDR3 has 14 amino acids. Germline V gives CDR1 DFQATT, CDR2 SNEGSKA (reference sequence). With V trimmed by 4 bases and J by 6 bases, 11 bases remained unmatched. CDR3 in amino acids: CSATGLAAWQTQYF. In nucleotides, the CDR3 is TGCAGTGCTACTGGCCTAGCGGCTTGGCAGACCCAGTACTTC.

About this clonotype itself: A single base separates this from a much larger clone, so it may be a read error. The chain has TRBV19 and TRBJ2-7, with D hard to call. The CDR3 has 12 residues. The germline V gene has CDR1 LNHDA and CDR2 SQIVND (reference sequence). CDR3 region: CASTSRAYEHYF. The CDR3 region has the DNA TGTGCCAGTACCTCCCGGGCCTACGAGCACTACTTC.